A single sample is the source of the 13 T cell receptor beta chains below, sequenced in a study of human T cells and chemical hapten exposure. This sample's time point: patch test 2, 6 weeks after DPC sensitization. As for treatment: therapeutic diphenylcyclopropenone sensitization with weekly scalp DPC. TCRdb called the RACE reads again in MiXCR, with one record for every CDR3 protein. The data contain 110,000 to 150,000 distinct CDR3 sequences, over 9.5% of them seen just once; the ten biggest clones take up 1.3% to 1.5%. The material sequenced was whole blood, taken in connection with sensitization to the hapten diphenylcyclopropenone (DPC). These receptor sequences come from a woman aged 50 to 60 with alopecia areata. Some clones in this sample may be carry-over from other donors' samples.

This clonotype was seen many times. V gene TRBV28 combines with J gene TRBJ2-1; perhaps TRBD2 as D (5 bases). Trimming removed 6 bases from V and 8 bases from J, with 20 bases in between. This CDR3 region has 15 residues. Germline CDR1 is MDHEN and CDR2 is SYDVKM. CDR3 protein: CASSLLVIGSDEQFF. The DNA of the CDR3 is TGTGCCAGCAGCTTACTAGTGATTGGATCGGATGAGCAGTTCTTC.

This clonotype was observed a few times. The chain is built from TRBV6-2 or TRBV6-3 and TRBJ2-2; either TRBD1 or TRBD2 may supply D (5 bases each). The CDR3 contains 15 residues. Germline loops: CDR1 MNHEY, CDR2 SVGEGT. V was clipped by 5 bases and J by 6 bases, with 16 bases between them. CDR3 nucleotides: TGTGCCAGCAGTAAACCGGGGCCCCGGTCCGGGGAGCTGTTTTTT. Residues: CASSKPGPRSGELFF.

The chain has TRBV4-3 and TRBJ1-4; D is undetermined. The germline V gene encodes CDR1 LGHNA and CDR2 YSLEER. There are 16 residues in the CDR3. The germline V and J ends were trimmed by 0 bases and 3 bases, with 11 bases remaining between them. The CDR3 bases are TGCGCCAGCAGCCAAGATTCCAGCATCCCTAATGAAAAACTGTTTTTT. Translation: CASSQDSSIPNEKLFF.

The J gene is TRBJ2-1, the V gene TRBV7-2; 14 nucleotides align to TRBD2. CDR1 and CDR2 (germline): SGHTA, FQGNSA. Germline trimming cut 3 bases from V and 4 bases from J; bases unmatched to any gene: 2. The CDR3 has 16 amino acids. CDR3 sequence: CASSLGLAGEYNEQFF. DNA of the CDR3: TGTGCCAGCAGCTTGGGACTAGCGGGGGAGTACAATGAGCAGTTCTTC.

V usage is TRBV7-6 and J usage is TRBJ2-3, with D perhaps TRBD2 (5 bases). Germline V lookup: CDR1 SGHVS, CDR2 FNYEAQ. The CDR3 has 15 residues. V lost 4 bases and J 3 bases, leaving 14 bases between the germline ends. CDR3 region: CASSSLGSGTDTQYF. The CDR3, as DNA: TGTGCCAGCAGCTCATTGGGGAGTGGAACAGATACGCAGTATTTT.

The table lists this clonotype with many counts. CDR3 region: CASSYLASGTDTQYF. CDR3 nucleotide sequence: TGTGCCAGCAGTTACTTGGCTAGCGGCACAGATACGCAGTATTTT. V and J are TRBV6-2 or TRBV6-3 and TRBJ2-3; maybe TRBD2 (6 bases). This CDR3 contains 15 residues. Germline V lookup: CDR1 MNHEY, CDR2 SVGEGT. V was pared by 1 base and J by 1 base, with 9 bases between.

The V and J genes are TRBV9 and TRBJ1-3; perhaps TRBD1 as D (5 bases). Germline V lookup: CDR1 SGDLS, CDR2 YYNGEE. CDR3 length: 15 amino acids. Trimming left V 2 bases short and J 0 bases short, with 9 bases between. The CDR3 is CASSVDIASGNTIYF. CDR3 DNA sequence: TGTGCCAGCAGCGTGGACATAGCCTCTGGAAACACCATATATTTT.

This clonotype has only a few counts. V usage is TRBV20-1 and J usage is TRBJ2-6; D not certain. V gave up 0 bases and J gave up 1 base, with 4 bases separating them. CDR3 length: 14 residues. Looked up from germline, CDR1 is DFQATT and CDR2 is SNEGSKA (reference sequence). The CDR3 coding sequence is TGCAGTGCTAGAGAGGGGTCTGGGGCCAACGTCCTGACTTTC. It codes for CSAREGSGANVLTF.

This clonotype appeared many times. This rearrangement joins TRBV6-6 to TRBJ1-2; D unresolved. Deletions cut 0 bases from V and 0 bases from J, with 5 bases between. This CDR3 contains 14 residues. Germline CDR1 is MNHNY and CDR2 is SVGAGI (reference sequence). CDR3 nucleotides: TGTGCCAGCAGTTACTCGTCGACTAACTATGGCTACACCTTC. Translation: CASSYSSTNYGYTF.

This rearrangement joins TRBV12-3 or TRBV12-4 to TRBJ2-1; 11 positions agree with TRBD2. The CDR3 runs to 18 residues. J gave up 2 bases and V 4 bases, and 10 bases lay outside the gene matches. CDR3 protein: CASSSPGLSGGAYNEQFF. In DNA form, the CDR3 reads TGTGCCAGCAGTTCCCCCGGGCTTAGCGGGGGGGCCTACAATGAGCAGTTCTTC.

This clonotype was recorded many times. The V gene is TRBV15, the J gene TRBJ2-7; weak D call: TRBD2 (5 bases). Trimming removed 11 bases at V and 3 bases at J, with 20 bases between. The CDR3 spans 14 residues. CDR1 and CDR2 (germline): LNHNV, YYDKDF (reference sequence). CDR3 coding DNA: TGTGCCGCCTCAAGAGGGCCGATAGGCTACGAGCAGTACTTC. Translation: CAASRGPIGYEQYF.

The CDR3 region is CASSPPGQGDTEAFF. CDR3 nucleotide sequence: TGTGCCAGCAGTCCTCCCGGACAGGGGGACACTGAAGCTTTCTTT. V and J are TRBV6-6 and TRBJ1-1, with 10 bases lining up with TRBD1. V lost 5 bases, J lost 3 bases, and 6 bases stayed unmatched. CDR1 is MNHNY and CDR2 is SVGAGI in the germline V gene (reference sequence). The CDR3 is made up of 15 amino acids.

J is TRBJ1-1 and V is TRBV11-2, with D possibly TRBD1 on 5 matching bases. CDR3 length: 17 amino acids. Per germline, CDR1 SGHAT and CDR2 FQNNGV. With 4 bases removed from V and 8 bases from J, the gap between germline ends came to 26 bases. The CDR3 spells CASSWPLGGVTDKEAFF. The CDR3 nucleotides read TGTGCCAGCAGCTGGCCCCTGGGGGGAGTCACGGATAAGGAAGCTTTCTTT.